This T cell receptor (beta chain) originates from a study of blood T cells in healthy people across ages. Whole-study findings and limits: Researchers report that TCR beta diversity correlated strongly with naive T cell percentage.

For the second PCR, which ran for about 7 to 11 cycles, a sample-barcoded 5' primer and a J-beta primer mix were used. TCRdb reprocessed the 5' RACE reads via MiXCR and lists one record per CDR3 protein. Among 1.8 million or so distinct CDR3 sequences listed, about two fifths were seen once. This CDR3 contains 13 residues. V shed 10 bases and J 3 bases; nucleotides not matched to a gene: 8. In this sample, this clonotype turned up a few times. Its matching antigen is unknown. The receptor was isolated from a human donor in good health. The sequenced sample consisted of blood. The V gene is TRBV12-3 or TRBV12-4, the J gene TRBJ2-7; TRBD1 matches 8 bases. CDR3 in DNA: TGTGCCACCCGGGACAGGACGATCTACGAGCAGTACTTC. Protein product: CATRDRTIYEQYF.